Each of the 27 T cell receptor beta chains below was sequenced from the same sample in a study of blood T cell repertoires in COVID-19. Method: immunoSEQ multiplex PCR; TCRdb's copy keeps in-frame clones and lacks some. The data show about 360,000 clones, with roughly 86% seen just once and about 3% held by the top ten. The specimen was peripheral blood. Every receptor here comes from a human donor in a cohort sampled during active COVID-19.

This clone was seen at least ten times. The V and J genes are TRBV5-1 and TRBJ1-2; a weak D match, TRBD1 (5 bases). CDR1 and CDR2 (germline): SGHRS, YFSETQ. The CDR3 length is 16 residues. Trimming removed 0 bases from V and 1 base from J, with 13 bases in between. This CDR3 is CASSLGKWGGNYGYTF. The CDR3, as DNA: TGCGCCAGCAGCTTGGGGAAGTGGGGCGGTAACTATGGCTACACCTTC.

This chain joins TRBV27 and TRBJ1-4; the match to TRBD1 covers 7 bases. V gave up 6 bases and J gave up 8 bases; unmatched junction bases: 15. The CDR3 extends over 16 amino acids. Germline lookup yields CDR1 MNHEY and CDR2 SMNVEV (reference sequence). CDR3 protein: CASSPGVQGFREKLFF. Written as DNA, the CDR3 is TGTGCCAGCAGCCCAGGGGTACAGGGGTTTCGAGAAAAACTGTTTTTT.

The chain combines TRBV5-4 with TRBJ2-7; TRBD2 is a possible D gene (6 bases). V shed 3 bases and J shed 3 bases, with 19 bases lying between them. Germline CDR1 is SGHNT and CDR2 is YYREEE (reference sequence). This CDR3 has 16 residues. CDR3 sequence (DNA): TGTGCCAGCAGCTCAGGATGGGGACTCCTAAACTACGAGCAGTACTTC. Its protein product is CASSSGWGLLNYEQYF.

The V call is TRBV30, the J call TRBJ2-5, with 7 positions matching TRBD2. The CDR3 loop spans 14 amino acids. The germline V gene has CDR1 GTSNPN and CDR2 SVGIG (reference sequence). V lost 0 bases and J lost 5; bases outside the gene matches: 6. The CDR3 loop is CAWSVRAGVETQYF. CDR3 bases: TGTGCCTGGAGTGTACGGGCGGGAGTGGAGACCCAGTACTTC.

The V call is TRBV10-3, the J call TRBJ2-7; 7 positions match TRBD1. With V trimmed by 10 bases and J by 9 bases, 18 bases remained unmatched. CDR1 and CDR2 (germline): ENHRY, SYGVKD. CDR3 length equals 14 residues. CDR3 nucleotide sequence: TGTGCCACCAACGAAGGACAGGTGGGTCTGGGGCAGTACTTC. Its translation is CATNEGQVGLGQYF.

This sequence joins TRBV27 and TRBJ2-3; D is uncertain. V was cut by 5 bases and J by 2 bases, with 8 bases left in between. Germline loops: CDR1 MNHEY, CDR2 SMNVEV (reference sequence). This CDR3 has 13 amino acids. In DNA, the CDR3 is TGTGCCAGCAGTCGTCGACACACAGATACGCAGTATTTT. This sequence encodes CASSRRHTDTQYF.

The J gene is TRBJ2-2, the V gene TRBV6-5; tentative D call: TRBD1 (5 bases). Germline CDR1 reads MNHEY; CDR2 reads SVGAGI. This CDR3 is 14 amino acids long. Trimming removed 6 bases from V and 4 bases from J, with 12 bases in between. This chain's CDR3 is CASRPTGFTGELFF. The CDR3 DNA reads TGTGCCAGCAGGCCCACAGGATTCACCGGGGAGCTGTTTTTT.

The chain links TRBV7-2 to TRBJ1-1; TRBD1 aligns across 11 bases. Per germline, CDR1 SGHTA and CDR2 FQGNSA. V gave up 5 bases and J gave up 2 bases; unmatched junction bases: 4. CDR3 length: 15 amino acids. This CDR3 reads CASSKDRGLNTEAFF. The CDR3 DNA reads TGTGCCAGCAGCAAGGACAGGGGGCTAAACACTGAAGCTTTCTTT. The full variable domain, rest sourced from reference TRBV7-2 and TRBJ1-1, is GAGVSQSPSNKVTEKGKDVELRCDPISGHTALYWYRQSLGQGLEFLIYFQGNSAPDKSGLPSDRFSAERTGGSVSTLTIQRTQQEDSAVYLCASSKDRGLNTEAFFGQGTRLTVV.

The CDR3 here is CASSSGTEDEQYF. In DNA form, the CDR3 reads TGCGCCAGCAGCTCCGGGACAGAGGACGAGCAGTACTTC. The chain couples TRBV10-2 to TRBJ2-7, with 7 bases that match TRBD1. Germline-derived CDR1 and CDR2 are WSHSY and SAAADI. The CDR3 spans 13 residues. The junction had 7 bases not matched to a gene; V was cut back by 6 bases and J by 5 bases.

V gene TRBV3-1 (or the pseudogene TRBV3-2) combines with J gene TRBJ2-5, with D possibly TRBD1 on 6 matching bases. Trimming pared 7 bases from V and 9 bases from J, leaving 18 bases between. Germline V gives CDR1 LGHDT, CDR2 YNNKEL (reference sequence). CDR3 size: 13 residues. In DNA form, the CDR3 reads TGTGCCAGCACACAGGGAAACTTAATGGCCCAGTACTTC. It is translated as CASTQGNLMAQYF.

In DNA form, the CDR3 reads TGCGCCAGCAGCTTGGGAGTCGGGGCTAACTATGGCTACACCTTC. It codes for CASSLGVGANYGYTF. The chain links TRBV5-1 to TRBJ1-2; D not resolved. This CDR3 has 15 residues. The V end lost 0 bases, the J end lost 0 bases, and 9 bases lay between the germline ends. CDR1 and CDR2 (germline): SGHRS, YFSETQ.

This chain uses TRBV19 with TRBJ1-2; 10 bases map to TRBD1. The CDR3 consists of 16 residues. Germline V gene data show CDR1 as LNHDA and CDR2 as SQIVND (reference sequence). V was pared by 7 bases and J by 4 bases, with 12 bases of the junction left unmatched. The CDR3 nucleotides are TGTGCCAGTACCCCGGGACAGGGGTCGTTGGCCTATGGCTACACCTTC. Translating it yields CASTPGQGSLAYGYTF.

This clone was observed a handful of times. This chain uses TRBV30 with TRBJ2-5; TRBD2 aligns across 8 bases. V shed 2 bases, J shed 3 bases, and the junction held 2 bases outside the gene matches. CDR1 is GTSNPN, CDR2 SVGIG, per germline (reference sequence). The CDR3 consists of 13 residues. CDR3 amino acids: CAWSPGLEETQYF. The CDR3, as DNA: TGTGCCTGGAGTCCGGGACTAGAAGAGACCCAGTACTTC.

The J gene is TRBJ2-7, the V gene TRBV11-1; a possible D gene is TRBD2 (5 bases). The CDR3 is 16 amino acids. Germline CDR1 and CDR2: SGHAT and FQDESV (reference sequence). Trimming left V 5 bases short and J 1 base short, with 18 bases between. CDR3 in DNA: TGTGCCAGCAGCCCGAGAGGGCTAGTAGGGTCCTACGAGCAGTACTTC. Translating it yields CASSPRGLVGSYEQYF.

This sequence joins TRBV4-1 and TRBJ2-3, with TRBD2 identical over 7 bases. This CDR3 region has 16 residues. CDR1 is MGHRA and CDR2 is YSYEKL in the germline V gene. V trimming: 3 bases; J trimming: 0 bases; junction bases outside the gene matches: 6. CDR3 nucleotides: TGCGCCAGCAGCCAGGCTTCGGGGGGTAGCACAGATACGCAGTATTTT. As protein: CASSQASGGSTDTQYF.

The chain is built from TRBV2 and TRBJ2-7; 7 bases line up with TRBD1. From germline, CDR1 is SNHLY and CDR2 FYNNEI. CDR3 length: 15 residues. J was trimmed by 1 base and V by 7 bases; bases with no gene match: 10. The CDR3, as DNA: TGTGCCAGCAATCCCAAACAGGGGCCTTCCTACGAGCAGTACTTC. The encoded protein is CASNPKQGPSYEQYF.

The V gene is TRBV27, the J gene TRBJ2-7; TRBD2 matches at 12 bases. The CDR3 runs 15 residues. CDR1 MNHEY and CDR2 SMNVEV come from the germline V gene (reference sequence). The V segment lost 5 bases and the J segment 6 bases; nucleotides outside the gene matches: 8. The DNA of the CDR3 is TGTGCCAGCAGTCACACGACTAGCGGGAGAATCGAGCAGTACTTC. It yields the protein CASSHTTSGRIEQYF.

This clone is a singleton in its sample. The chain joins TRBV25-1 to TRBJ1-4; a weak D match, TRBD1 (6 bases). This CDR3 comprises 13 residues. Trimming left V 3 bases short and J 8 bases short, with 10 bases between. Germline CDR1 is MGHDK and CDR2 is SYGVNS. The DNA for the CDR3 is TGTGCCAGCAGTGACAGGGGTGAAGAAAAACTGTTTTTT. It encodes CASSDRGEEKLFF.

This rearrangement joins TRBV24-1 to TRBJ2-5; D possibly corresponds to TRBD2 (6 bases). Germline CDR1 and CDR2: KGHDR and SFDVKD. This CDR3 spans 12 amino acids. CDR3 DNA sequence: TGTGCTTCTTCCCGGGCGGGGGAGACCCAGTACTTC. It translates to CASSRAGETQYF.

Only a few counts were recorded for this clone. The chain couples TRBV18 to TRBJ1-1; TRBD1 might be the D (6 bases). Trimming stripped 4 bases from V and 1 base from J, with 10 bases between. The germline V gene has CDR1 KGHSH and CDR2 LQKENI. The CDR3 covers 14 residues. The CDR3 coding sequence is TGTGCCAGCTCACGACGGGACACGAACACTGAAGCTTTCTTT. Amino acids: CASSRRDTNTEAFF.

This clone was counted only a few times. This chain joins TRBV6-4 and TRBJ2-3, with 10 bases identical to TRBD1. This CDR3 is 14 amino acids long. The germline V gene encodes CDR1 MRHNA and CDR2 SNTAGT. J lost 3 bases, V lost 3 bases, and 0 bases had no gene match. The CDR3 nucleotides read TGTGCCAGCAGTGAGGGACAGGGGACAGATACGCAGTATTTT. Translated, it gives CASSEGQGTDTQYF.

V usage is TRBV5-1 and J usage is TRBJ1-1; a weak D match, TRBD1 (6 bases). Deletions cut 2 bases from V and 4 bases from J, with 9 bases between. Germline-derived CDR1 and CDR2 are SGHRS and YFSETQ. The CDR3 sequence is 13 residues long. The CDR3 DNA sequence: TGCGCCAGCAGCTTACAGGGTTCCACTGAAGCTTTCTTT. Translation gives CASSLQGSTEAFF.

The V call is TRBV7-8, the J call TRBJ2-7, with D perhaps TRBD1 (6 bases). This CDR3 contains 16 residues. The V and J ends lost 2 bases and 5 bases respectively, with 19 bases between them. CDR1 and CDR2 from the germline V gene are SGHVS and FQNEAQ. CDR3 DNA sequence: TGTGCCAGCAGCTTAAGCCTCGCGACAGGATCGAACGAGCAGTACTTC. It encodes CASSLSLATGSNEQYF.

This chain joins TRBV28 and TRBJ2-3; tentative D call: TRBD1 (5 bases). The CDR3 contains 14 residues. Germline V CDR1 and CDR2: MDHEN, SYDVKM. V was shortened by 5 bases and J by 2 bases, with 11 bases between the two germline ends. Written as DNA, the CDR3 is TGTGCCAGCAGTCCCAGGGTCCTCACAGATACGCAGTATTTT. This codes for CASSPRVLTDTQYF.

The chain combines TRBV11-2 with TRBJ2-7; 11 nucleotides match TRBD2. In germline, CDR1 is SGHAT, CDR2 FQNNGV. The junction had 9 bases not matched to a gene; V was cut back by 2 bases and J by 3 bases. This CDR3 has 17 residues. Written as DNA, the CDR3 is TGTGCCAGCAGCTTAACGACTAGCGGGGTTGCGGTCTACGAGCAGTACTTC. Translated: CASSLTTSGVAVYEQYF.

The V gene is TRBV15, the J gene TRBJ2-6; a weak D match, TRBD1 (5 bases). V was cut by 5 bases and J by 1 base, with 12 bases left in between. The germline CDR1 and CDR2 sequences are LNHNV and YYDKDF (reference sequence). This CDR3 is 16 amino acids long. The CDR3 bases are TGTGCCACCAGCTCCCCAGGGATTTCTGGGGCCAACGTCCTGACTTTC. It translates to CATSSPGISGANVLTF.

This clone was counted between two and nine times. V is TRBV5-1 and J is TRBJ2-1; 11 bases agree with TRBD2. Unmatched junction bases numbered 9, after V lost 1 base and J lost 6 bases. This CDR3 comprises 17 residues. CDR1 and CDR2 from the germline V gene are SGHRS and YFSETQ. The CDR3 region has the DNA TGCGCCAGCAGCTTGCCGACTAGCGGGGACGGGGGCAATGAGCAGTTCTTC. Residues: CASSLPTSGDGGNEQFF. Combining the CDR3 with reference TRBV5-1 and TRBJ2-1 gives the whole variable domain KAGVTQTPRYLIKTRGQQVTLSCSPISGHRSVSWYQQTPGQGLQFLFEYFSETQRNKGNFPGRFSGRQFSNSRSEMNVSTLELGDSALYLCASSLPTSGDGGNEQFFGPGTRLTVL.